These T cell receptor beta chains were read from a single sample in a study of cytomegalovirus exposure and HLA in healthy donors. The assay was immunoSEQ multiplex PCR, and TCRdb's table has in-frame clones only and misses some. This sample has 100,000 to 150,000 clones, with about 74% found just once. The sequenced material came from PBMCs. Source of these receptors: a woman aged 50 to 60 in good health and CMV-seropositive. Both conserved end residues are part of each CDR3. The D gene is left open where the match is weak. A clone size is listed for some rows: how often the clone was seen (once, few, many), or a class if it is expanded.

>few|TRBV15|TRBD2|TRBJ2-7
CATQTAQRGPYEQYF
TGTGCCACCCAAACCGCCCAGCGGGGGCCCTACGAGCAGTACTTC
>-|TRBV7-8|-|TRBJ2-2
CASSLVGSSINTGELFF
TGTGCCAGCAGCTTAGTCGGGTCTTCAATTAACACCGGGGAGCTGTTTTTT
>few|TRBV9|-|TRBJ1-2
CASSPEAHRNYGYTF
TGTGCCAGCAGCCCCGAGGCCCACCGCAACTATGGCTACACCTTC
>-|TRBV7-9|TRBD2|TRBJ2-2
CASSRKQGLAGEAGELFF
TGTGCCAGCAGCCGTAAACAGGGACTAGCGGGTGAAGCCGGGGAGCTGTTTTTT
>few|TRBV4-2|TRBD2|TRBJ2-5
CASSQDGTSGGRARETQYF
TGTGCCAGCAGCCAAGATGGGACTAGCGGGGGGAGAGCGAGAGAGACCCAGTACTTC
>few|TRBV11-2|-|TRBJ2-1
CASSLGGGNYNEQFF
TGTGCCAGCAGCCTAGGGGGGGGGAACTACAATGAGCAGTTCTTC
>-|TRBV5-1|TRBD1|TRBJ2-6
CASSLMGTVAGANVLTF
TGCGCCAGCAGCTTAATGGGGACAGTAGCTGGGGCCAACGTCCTGACTTTC
>-|TRBV5-1|TRBD1|TRBJ2-2
CASSPDRLGTGELFF
TGCGCCAGCAGCCCGGACAGGCTAGGCACCGGGGAGCTGTTTTTT
>once|TRBV28|-|TRBJ2-7
CASRLERNYEQYF
TGTGCCAGCAGATTGGAGCGGAACTACGAGCAGTACTTC
>-|TRBV7-2|TRBD1|TRBJ2-5
CASSSQHQRTGTGRETQYF
TGTGCCAGCAGCTCACAACACCAAAGAACCGGGACAGGGCGGGAGACCCAGTACTTC
>-|TRBV4-1|-|TRBJ1-4
CASSPVPTGRTNEKLFF
TGCGCCAGCAGCCCCGTTCCTACAGGAAGGACTAATGAAAAACTGTTTTTT
>-|TRBV7-8|-|TRBJ2-7
CASSLDQGIPREQYF
TGTGCCAGCAGCTTAGATCAGGGGATCCCTAGGGAGCAGTACTTC
>-|TRBV27|-|TRBJ1-5
CASSRGGQPQHF
TGTGCCAGCAGTCGGGGGGGACAGCCCCAGCATTTT
>few|TRBV29-1|-|TRBJ1-1
CSALLQDEAFF
TGCAGCGCACTTCTACAGGATGAAGCTTTCTTT
>-|TRBV11-3|-|TRBJ1-2
CASSLEGGRGYTF
TGTGCCAGCAGCTTAGAAGGGGGACGGGGCTACACCTTC
>-|TRBV6-5|-|TRBJ1-4
CASSRTVNNEKLFF
TGTGCCAGCAGTCGGACAGTAAATAATGAAAAACTGTTTTTT
>-|TRBV10-3|-|TRBJ1-1
CAISSHGTRNTEAFF
TGTGCCATCAGCTCCCACGGGACAAGGAACACTGAAGCTTTCTTT
>few|TRBV10-1|TRBD2|TRBJ2-1
CASSLLASDEQFF
TGCGCCAGCAGTTTACTAGCGTCCGATGAGCAGTTCTTC
>few|TRBV10-2|TRBD2|TRBJ2-1
CASSESGTSGAGSVFF
TGCGCCAGCAGTGAGTCAGGGACTAGCGGGGCCGGCTCGGTGTTCTTC
>-|TRBV6-5|TRBD1|TRBJ1-6
CASSPTGIHNSPLHF
TGTGCCAGCAGTCCGACAGGGATCCATAATTCACCCCTCCACTTT